This T cell receptor beta chain appears in the sequencing data of a study of OX40 agonist ivuxolimab in advanced cancers. Sequencing was performed with immunoSEQ multiplex PCR; in TCRdb, only in-frame clones are kept and a portion is missing. The sample lists 80,000 to 95,000 clones; roughly 90% were seen once. This CDR3 is 15 amino acids long. The V gene end was trimmed by 5 bases and the J gene end by 0 bases; junction bases not matched to a gene: 3. Germline assignment: CDR1 MNHNS and CDR2 SASEGT. This clonotype originated in an adult with an advanced solid tumor such as melanoma, head and neck, liver or kidney cancer. The source was CD4+ or CD8+ T cells sorted from blood, collected in a trial of the OX40 agonist ivuxolimab. The chain employs TRBV6-1 and TRBJ2-1; TRBD2 aligns across 8 bases. CDR3 sequence reads: CASSLAGTSYNEQFF. As DNA, the CDR3 is TGTGCCAGCAGTTTAGCGGGAACCTCCTACAATGAGCAGTTCTTC.